A single T cell receptor (beta chain) is shown here with its context. CDR1 and CDR2 (germline): LGHNA, YSLEER. V gave up 0 bases and J gave up 5 bases, with 20 bases separating them. This CDR3 is built from 17 residues. The sample is drawn from a study of cytomegalovirus exposure and HLA in healthy donors. Clones were sequenced by immunoSEQ multiplex PCR, and TCRdb holds only the in-frame ones, with some missing. The sample lists 70,000 or so clones, about 91% seen once, with 2.5% to 4% in the top ten. The TCR originated in a man between 18 and 35 years old in good health and CMV-seronegative. The sample comprised PBMCs. V gene TRBV4-3 combines with J gene TRBJ2-7; TRBD2 might be the D (7 bases). CDR3 bases: TGCGCCAGCAGCCAAGATTCCCTGGGGAGGGGGATCGACGAGCAGTACTTC. It encodes CASSQDSLGRGIDEQYF.